This T cell receptor beta chain is from a study of sequential checkpoint blockade in melanoma. Overall study: Arm A got nivolumab then ipilimumab; arm B the reverse, 1:1.

Treatment meaning: randomized to nivolumab then ipilimumab (arm A) or the reverse (arm B). None of the patients previously received DNA-damaging chemotherapy. Trimming removed 0 bases at V and 2 bases at J, with 8 bases between. The V gene's germline CDR1 is ENHRY and CDR2 SYGVKD. The CDR3 consists of 14 residues. Clones were sequenced by immunoSEQ multiplex PCR, and TCRdb holds only the in-frame ones, with some missing. The sample carries 15,000 to 20,000 clones, approximately 66% recorded once. The chain couples TRBV10-3 to TRBJ2-7; D may be TRBD1 (5 bases). Sequencing used CD8+ T cells sorted from blood (inferred from file names), obtained from a patient given nivolumab and ipilimumab in sequence. This clonotype was sampled from a human donor with melanoma. The CDR3 sequence is CAISESTVAYEQYF. In nucleotides, the CDR3 is TGTGCCATCAGTGAGTCGACAGTCGCCTACGAGCAGTACTTC.